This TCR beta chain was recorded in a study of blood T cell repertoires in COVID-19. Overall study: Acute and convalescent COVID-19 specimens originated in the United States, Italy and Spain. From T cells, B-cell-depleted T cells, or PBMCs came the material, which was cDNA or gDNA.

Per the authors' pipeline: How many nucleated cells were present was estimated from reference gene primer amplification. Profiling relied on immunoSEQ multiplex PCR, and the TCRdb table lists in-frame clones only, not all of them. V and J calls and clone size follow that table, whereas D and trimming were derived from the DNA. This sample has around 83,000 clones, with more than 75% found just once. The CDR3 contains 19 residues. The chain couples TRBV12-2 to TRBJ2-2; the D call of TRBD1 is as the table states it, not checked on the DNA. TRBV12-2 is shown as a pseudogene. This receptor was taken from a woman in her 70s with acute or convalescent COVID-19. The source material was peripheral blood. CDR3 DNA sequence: TGTGCAAAACTGGTGATGACAGGGGGGCAGGGCCTTTACACCGGGGAGCTGTTTTTT. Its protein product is CAKLVMTGGQGLYTGELFF.